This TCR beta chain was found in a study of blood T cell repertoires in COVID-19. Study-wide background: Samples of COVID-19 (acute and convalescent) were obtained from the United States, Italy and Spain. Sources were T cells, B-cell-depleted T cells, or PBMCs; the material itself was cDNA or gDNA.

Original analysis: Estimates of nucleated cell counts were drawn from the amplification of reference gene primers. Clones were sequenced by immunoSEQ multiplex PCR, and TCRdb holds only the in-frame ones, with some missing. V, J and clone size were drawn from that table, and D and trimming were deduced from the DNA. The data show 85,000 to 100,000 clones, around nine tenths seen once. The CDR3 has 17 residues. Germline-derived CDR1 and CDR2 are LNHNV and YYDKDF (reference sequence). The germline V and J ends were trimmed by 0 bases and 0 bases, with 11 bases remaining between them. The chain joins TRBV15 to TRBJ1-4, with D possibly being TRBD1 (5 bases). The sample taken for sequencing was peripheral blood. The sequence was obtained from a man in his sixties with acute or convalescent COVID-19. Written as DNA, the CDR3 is TGTGCCACCAGCAGAGATCAAGGGGTTTCAACTAATGAAAAACTGTTTTTT. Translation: CATSRDQGVSTNEKLFF.